This entry concerns a single TCR beta chain. CDR3 size: 13 residues. Looked up from germline, CDR1 is SGHVS and CDR2 is FQNEAQ. V shed 2 bases and J shed 9 bases, with 11 bases lying between them. The data are from a study of T cell responses to AZD1222 COVID-19 vaccine. The data were produced by immunoSEQ multiplex PCR, yet TCRdb's version contains in-frame clones alone and is incomplete. The sample yields some 140,000 clones, under 95% seen once. Sample: peripheral blood, taken on day 0 of AZD1222 vaccination. This sequence was found in an adult in good health. The rearrangement joins TRBV7-8 to TRBJ2-1; the D gene is possibly TRBD1 (6 bases). CDR3 amino acids: CASSLTTGLEQFF. The CDR3 DNA reads TGTGCCAGCAGCTTAACGACAGGACTTGAGCAGTTCTTC.